This record covers a single T cell receptor (beta chain). Trimming pared 5 bases from V and 4 bases from J, leaving 11 bases between. Germline V lookup: CDR1 MNHEY, CDR2 SMNVEV (reference sequence). This CDR3 comprises 13 residues. This record comes from a study of a mutant IDH1 vaccine in newly diagnosed glioma. Specified time point: baseline, week 1 (first vaccination visit). The treatment was: pre-vaccination baseline after standard-of-care therapy. The method was immunoSEQ multiplex PCR; TCRdb's version includes in-frame clones alone and lacks a portion of them. Here the sample spans approximately 25,000 clones, roughly 93% being singletons.

Sequenced material: PBMCs, taken from a glioma patient treated with radiotherapy, temozolomide or both. This TCR was sampled from a middle-aged man with glioma. The chain couples TRBV27 to TRBJ1-2; D gene uncertain. The CDR3 loop reads CASSRLSGYGYTF. The DNA for the CDR3 is TGTGCCAGCAGTCGATTGAGTGGCTATGGCTACACCTTC.